This T cell receptor (beta chain) was profiled in a study of long-term antiretroviral therapy in people with HIV. Whole-study findings and limits: Post-ART samples showed increased diversity that remained below transplant donor control levels. Collection of the blood took place between the mid-2000s and the late 2010s. The ART regimens in use then may have been less effective than current ones.

The libraries were made with immunoSEQ v3.0 at survey level. Sequencing of each sample targeted 40,000-50,000 T-cell genomes. TCRdb keeps only in-frame clones here, not all; method: immunoSEQ multiplex PCR. The sample lists roughly 20,000 clones; roughly 78% were seen once. For this clone: The antigen is undetermined. Other DNA sequences from this sample encode an identical CDR3 as well.

V gave up 0 bases and J gave up 3 bases, with 7 bases separating them. The germline V gene has CDR1 GTSNPN and CDR2 SVGIG (reference sequence). The CDR3 extends over 13 amino acids. The starting material was unsorted PBMCs, obtained at the start of antiretroviral therapy, before treatment. The rearrangement links TRBV30 to TRBJ2-3, with D possibly matching TRBD2 (6 bases). This sequence was found in a woman aged 40 to 49 with HIV. The CDR3 coding sequence is TGTGCCTGGAGTGTGGGGGGAACAGATACGCAGTATTTT. As protein: CAWSVGGTDTQYF.